These T cell receptor beta chains were read from a single sample in a study of PD-1 blockade in mismatch repair-deficient tumors. Profiled with immunoSEQ multiplex PCR; TCRdb holds only in-frame clones, not every one. The sample yields 100,000 to 150,000 clones, 86% seen once. The sample was peripheral blood, taken 44 weeks after starting pembrolizumab. The receptors originated from an adult with mismatch repair-deficient cancer. CDR3s include the opening cysteine and the closing phenylalanine or tryptophan. A D gene is named only where the DNA matches it firmly. The listing skips clone size in some rows; elsewhere it reads once, few, many or a size class.

J,V,size,D,CDR3,DNA
TRBJ2-4,TRBV4-1,-,TRBD1,CASSQRQGQDRDIQYF,TGCGCCAGCAGCCAGCGACAGGGGCAGGATAGAGACATTCAGTACTTC
TRBJ2-7,TRBV19,-,-,CASSITQGSGQYF,TGTGCCAGTAGTATCACGCAGGGTTCAGGGCAGTACTTC
TRBJ2-4,TRBV6-6,once,TRBD2,CASSSLQGLAENIQYF,TGTGCCAGCAGTTCTCTCCAGGGACTAGCGGAAAACATTCAGTACTTC
TRBJ2-1,TRBV27,-,TRBD2,CASSLLAGDPLSYNEQFF,TGTGCCAGCAGTTTACTAGCGGGAGATCCCCTTTCCTACAATGAGCAGTTCTTC
TRBJ2-3,TRBV29-1,few,TRBD2,CTGRREGTDTQYF,TGCACGGGGCGCCGGGAGGGGACAGATACGCAGTATTTT
TRBJ2-1,TRBV11-3,-,TRBD2,CASSLGASRRAGAFYNEQFF,TGTGCCAGCAGCTTAGGGGCCAGCCGCAGAGCGGGAGCGTTCTACAATGAGCAGTTCTTC
TRBJ2-7,TRBV5-1,-,TRBD1,CASSLAGTDYEQYF,TGCGCCAGCAGCTTGGCCGGGACAGACTACGAGCAGTACTTC
TRBJ1-2,TRBV5-6,once,-,CASSVTINYGYTF,TGTGCCAGCAGCGTCACAATTAACTATGGCTACACCTTC
TRBJ2-1,TRBV29-1,-,-,CSAPPYGRAPTYNEQFF,TGCAGCGCACCCCCGTATGGCAGGGCCCCCACCTACAATGAGCAGTTCTTC
TRBJ2-1,TRBV2,-,TRBD2,CASKVDGGDEQFF,TGTGCCAGTAAGGTAGACGGGGGGGATGAGCAGTTCTTC
TRBJ1-5,TRBV19,-,-,CASSIDGVVNQPQHF,TGTGCCAGTAGTATAGATGGGGTGGTCAATCAGCCCCAGCATTTT
TRBJ1-5,TRBV27,-,-,CASSLSTGAFSPQHF,TGTGCCAGCAGTTTATCCACAGGCGCCTTTTCGCCCCAGCATTTT
TRBJ2-1,TRBV14,-,-,CASSHAGTYNEQFF,TGTGCCAGCAGCCACGCTGGGACCTACAATGAGCAGTTCTTC
TRBJ2-1,TRBV19,-,-,CASSISFRRVAADSYNEQFF,TGTGCCAGTAGTATATCTTTCCGCCGGGTAGCGGCGGACTCCTACAATGAGCAGTTCTTC
TRBJ1-2,TRBV27,once,TRBD1,CASSFLDRGNYGYTF,TGTGCCAGCAGTTTTCTTGACAGGGGTAACTATGGCTACACCTTC
TRBJ2-7,TRBV28,few,-,CASRRGLTYEQYF,TGTGCCAGCCGCCGGGGGCTAACCTACGAGCAGTACTTC
TRBJ2-3,TRBV10-3,-,TRBD1,CAISSGTGYLTDTQYF,TGTGCCATTTCATCCGGGACAGGGTACTTAACAGATACGCAGTATTTT
TRBJ2-2,TRBV5-1,-,TRBD1,CASSLGQGHTGELFF,TGCGCCAGCAGCTTGGGACAGGGCCACACCGGGGAGCTGTTTTTT
TRBJ2-5,TRBV11-3,-,-,CASSVSGTQETQYF,TGTGCCAGCAGCGTATCAGGGACCCAAGAGACCCAGTACTTC
TRBJ2-5,TRBV11-2,-,TRBD1,CASSSSPSDRGRRRETQYF,TGTGCCAGCAGCTCCTCCCCCTCTGACAGGGGGCGAAGGCGAGAGACCCAGTACTTC
TRBJ2-1,TRBV5-1,-,-,CASSWVGYNEQFF,TGCGCCAGCAGCTGGGTGGGTTACAATGAGCAGTTCTTC
TRBJ1-1,TRBV9,-,-,CASSVGRFNTEAFF,TGTGCCAGCAGCGTAGGCAGGTTTAACACTGAAGCTTTCTTT
TRBJ2-3,TRBV19,-,TRBD2,CASSTSGMSTDTQYF,TGTGCCAGTAGCACTAGCGGGATGAGCACAGATACGCAGTATTTT
TRBJ2-3,TRBV6-1,many,TRBD2,CASSELAGGPDTQYF,TGTGCCAGCAGTGAACTAGCGGGAGGGCCAGATACGCAGTATTTT
TRBJ2-1,TRBV7-2,-,TRBD2,CASSLRLAGGSYNEQFF,TGTGCCAGCAGCTTGAGACTAGCGGGGGGCTCCTACAATGAGCAGTTCTTC
TRBJ1-5,TRBV6-6,-,-,CAIKKISQPQHF,TGTGCCATCAAGAAGATAAGTCAGCCCCAGCATTTT
TRBJ2-3,TRBV5-1,-,TRBD2,CASSLSGSQFGTQYF,TGCGCCAGCAGCTTGAGCGGGAGTCAGTTCGGTACGCAGTATTTT